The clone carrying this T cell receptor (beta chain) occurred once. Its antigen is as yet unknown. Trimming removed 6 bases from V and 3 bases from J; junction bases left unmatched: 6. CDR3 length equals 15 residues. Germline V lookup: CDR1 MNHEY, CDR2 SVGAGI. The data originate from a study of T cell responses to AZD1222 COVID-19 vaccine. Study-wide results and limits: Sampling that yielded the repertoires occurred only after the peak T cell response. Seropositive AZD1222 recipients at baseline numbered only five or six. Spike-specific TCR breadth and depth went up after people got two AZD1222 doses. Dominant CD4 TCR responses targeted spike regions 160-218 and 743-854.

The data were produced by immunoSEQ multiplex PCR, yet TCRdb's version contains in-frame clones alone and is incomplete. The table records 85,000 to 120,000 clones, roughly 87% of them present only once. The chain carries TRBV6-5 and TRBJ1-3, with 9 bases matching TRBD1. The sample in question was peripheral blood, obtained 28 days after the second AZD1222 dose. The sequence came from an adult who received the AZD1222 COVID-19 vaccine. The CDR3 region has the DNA TGTGCCAGCAGCAAACAGGGGGCAGGTGGAAACACCATATATTTT. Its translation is CASSKQGAGGNTIYF.